The entry below describes one T cell receptor beta chain. Its specific antigen is unknown. Base qualities are not provided; no much larger clone lies one nucleotide away. These data come from a study of siplizumab effects on memory and regulatory T cells (dated by TCRdb to about 2019). Turning to the overall study: The study looked at the effect of siplizumab, an anti-CD2 antibody, on alloreactive T-cell subsets in allogeneic mixed lymphocyte reactions made from human PBMCs. Overall study results and their limits: Compared with memory T cells, unstimulated naive T cells appeared more diverse, and naive cells seemed to make a substantial contribution to the alloresponse. Because sequences at frequencies below about 10^-5 were poorly captured, only a minor fraction of alloreactive clones could be mapped back to unstimulated subsets. Of the alloreactive CD4+ clones that could be mapped, the Treg-derived share averaged about 70% with siplizumab compared with about 27% in control reactions. For roughly 80-97% of proliferating CD4+ or CD8+ clones, no naive or memory phenotype could be assigned. The cumulative frequency of alloreactive sequences traceable to unstimulated CD4+ memory T cells was significantly reduced by siplizumab. No functional confirmation was obtained for the suppressive function of proliferating Tregs from siplizumab cultures.

Compared with germline, V lacks 2 bases and J lacks 6 bases; bases without a gene match: 2. Counted from cysteine to phenylalanine, this CDR3 has 13 amino acids. Only the CDR3 portion is preserved as DNA: 39 bases, with reading frame beginning at the first base. The germline V gene sets CDR1 to SGDLS and CDR2 to YYNGEE. Sorted unstimulated T cells, along with proliferating T cells recovered from mixed lymphocyte reactions, underwent TCRbeta CDR3 sequencing. Fresh whole blood from roughly ten HLA-typed healthy donors served as the source for isolating PBMCs. Library construction relied on the immunoSEQ multiplex PCR assay. About 10^5 TCR templates per sample were assayed by the deep sequencing platform. Genomic DNA extracted from sorted T cells was the material used for TCRbeta CDR3 sequencing. The authors' pipeline ran thus. Clonal analysis of TCRbeta CDR3 data was done in the R programming language. Unstimulated samples were compared with post-reaction CFSE-low samples to define alloreactive CD4+ and CD8+ clones. By matching sequences to the repertoires of sorted unstimulated Treg and non-Treg cells, each alloreactive CD4+ clone was assigned a regulatory or non-regulatory origin. The table was pulled from immuneACCESS by TCRdb, which kept in-frame rearrangements only. Such tables lose some clones; where checked, under half of the loss comes from unresolved V genes, and the rest has no known cause. V and J calls and clone size are copied from that table; D and trimming were computed from the DNA. In all, the sample holds 85,000 or so clones, and just under 95% of those were seen once. Of the sample, around 20% is held by the ten largest clones.

This sequence uses TRBV9 and TRBJ2-1, and 7 junctional nucleotides match TRBD2. The sequenced sample was CD8+ T cells sorted from blood. This receptor was obtained from a human donor in good health. The DNA sequence is as follows: TGTGCCAGCAGCGTTTCTAGCGGCAATGAGCAGTTCTTC. The translation is CASSVSSGNEQFF.